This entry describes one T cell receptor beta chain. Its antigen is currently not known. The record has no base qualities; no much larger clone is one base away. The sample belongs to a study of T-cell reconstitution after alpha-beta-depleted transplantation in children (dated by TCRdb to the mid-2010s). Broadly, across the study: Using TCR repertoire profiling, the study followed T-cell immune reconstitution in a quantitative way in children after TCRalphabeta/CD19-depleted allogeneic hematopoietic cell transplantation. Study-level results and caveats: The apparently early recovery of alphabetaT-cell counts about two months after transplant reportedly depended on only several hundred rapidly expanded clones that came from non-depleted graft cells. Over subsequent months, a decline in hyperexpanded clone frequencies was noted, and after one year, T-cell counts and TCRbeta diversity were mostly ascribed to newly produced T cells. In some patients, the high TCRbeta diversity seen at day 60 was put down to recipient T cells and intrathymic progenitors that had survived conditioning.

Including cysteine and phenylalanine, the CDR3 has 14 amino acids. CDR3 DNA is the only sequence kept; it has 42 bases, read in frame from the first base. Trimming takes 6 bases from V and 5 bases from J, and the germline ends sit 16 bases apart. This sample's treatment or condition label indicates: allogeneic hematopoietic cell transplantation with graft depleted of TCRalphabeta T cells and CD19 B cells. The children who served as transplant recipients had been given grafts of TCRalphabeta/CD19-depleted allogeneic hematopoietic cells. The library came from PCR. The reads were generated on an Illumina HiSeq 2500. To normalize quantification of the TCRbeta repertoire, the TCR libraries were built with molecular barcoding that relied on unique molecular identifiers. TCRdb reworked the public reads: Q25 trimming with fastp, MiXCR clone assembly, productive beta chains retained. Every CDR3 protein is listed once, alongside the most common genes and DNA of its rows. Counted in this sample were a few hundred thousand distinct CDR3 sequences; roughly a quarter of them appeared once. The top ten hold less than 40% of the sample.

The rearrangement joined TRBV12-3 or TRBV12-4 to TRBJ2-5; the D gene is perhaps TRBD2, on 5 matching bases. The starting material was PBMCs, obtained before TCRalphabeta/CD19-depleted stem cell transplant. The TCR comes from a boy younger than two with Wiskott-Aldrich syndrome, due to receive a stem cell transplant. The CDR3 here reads CASRPRWGAETQYF. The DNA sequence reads TGTGCCAGCAGGCCCCGTTGGGGAGCGGAGACCCAGTACTTC.